The rows below give T cell receptor beta chains drawn from one sample of a study of blood T cell repertoires in COVID-19. TCRdb keeps only in-frame clones here, not all; method: immunoSEQ multiplex PCR. The table lists under 400,000 clones, approximately 89% of them singletons. The sample taken for sequencing was peripheral blood. The receptors come from a woman aged 25-40 years with COVID-19, enrolled during active disease. Both conserved end residues are part of each CDR3. D genes are given only for firm matches. Some rows mark clone size as missing; the rest say once, few, many or name a class of expanded clone.

CDR3 protein | CDR3 DNA | clone size | D gene | J gene | V gene
CASSSPLAPSEQYF | TGTGCCAGCAGTTCCCCACTAGCGCCAAGCGAGCAGTACTTC | few | TRBD2 | TRBJ2-7 | TRBV7-2
CAIGRGRAYEQYF | TGTGCCATCGGGCGCGGGAGGGCCTACGAGCAGTACTTC | - | TRBD2 | TRBJ2-7 | TRBV28
CASSVGRNTEAFF | TGTGCCAGCAGCGTTGGGAGGAACACTGAAGCTTTCTTT | - | - | TRBJ1-1 | TRBV9
CARSLPAGIHEQFF | TGTGCCAGAAGCTTACCAGCGGGTATCCATGAGCAGTTCTTC | - | - | TRBJ2-1 | TRBV5-3
CAWSRQGTEAFF | TGTGCCTGGAGTAGACAGGGAACTGAAGCTTTCTTT | few | TRBD1 | TRBJ1-1 | TRBV30
CASSRDRDHEQYF | TGTGCCAGCAGCAGAGACAGGGACCACGAGCAGTACTTC | - | TRBD1 | TRBJ2-7 | TRBV7-3
CASSDGSDTQYF | TGTGCCAGCAGCGACGGGTCCGATACGCAGTATTTT | once | - | TRBJ2-3 | TRBV5-4
CACTGSSNQPQHF | TGTGCCTGTACAGGGTCGAGCAATCAGCCCCAGCATTTT | - | - | TRBJ1-5 | TRBV30
CASSSEGQLLNYGYTF | TGCGCCAGCAGCTCCGAAGGACAGCTACTCAACTATGGCTACACCTTC | - | - | TRBJ1-2 | TRBV5-1
CASSPSPDRANYGYTF | TGTGCCAGCAGCCCGAGCCCCGACAGGGCTAACTATGGCTACACCTTC | - | TRBD1 | TRBJ1-2 | TRBV3-1/TRBV3-2
CASSYDRGRAKGELFF | TGTGCCAGCAGTTACGATCGAGGCAGGGCAAAGGGGGAGCTGTTTTTT | once | - | TRBJ2-2 | TRBV6-5
CASSSAGRDEQFF | TGTGCCAGCAGTTCAGCGGGACGGGATGAGCAGTTCTTC | once | TRBD2 | TRBJ2-1 | TRBV27
CASSYSRQGYDTQYF | TGTGCCAGCAGTTACTCCCGACAGGGGTATGATACGCAGTATTTT | - | TRBD1 | TRBJ2-3 | TRBV6-5
CASSPWTGTNYGYTF | TGTGCCAGCAGCCCCTGGACAGGGACGAACTATGGCTACACCTTC | - | TRBD1 | TRBJ1-2 | TRBV3-1/TRBV3-2
CASALVRTRDYGYTF | TGTGCCAGCGCACTCGTACGCACCAGGGACTATGGCTACACCTTC | - | - | TRBJ1-2 | TRBV27
CASSYFREFRSYNEQFF | TGTGCCAGCAGTTACTTCCGGGAGTTCCGCTCCTACAATGAGCAGTTCTTC | - | - | TRBJ2-1 | TRBV6-7
CASSPGTGYVQPQHF | TGTGCCAGCTCACCGGGGACAGGGTACGTCCAGCCCCAGCATTTT | few | TRBD1 | TRBJ1-5 | TRBV18
CASSQTGGWEQYF | TGTGCCAGCAGCCAAACAGGGGGGTGGGAGCAGTACTTC | - | TRBD1 | TRBJ2-7 | TRBV13
CASSLVGRVEGNTIYF | TGTGCCAGCAGCTTAGTCGGCAGGGTGGAGGGAAACACCATATATTTT | - | - | TRBJ1-3 | TRBV7-2
CASSSRTSGIGEQFF | TGCGCCAGCAGTTCCCGGACTAGCGGGATAGGTGAGCAGTTCTTC | - | TRBD2 | TRBJ2-1 | TRBV10-1
CASSLAQGAPNEQFF | TGTGCCAGCAGCTTAGCACAGGGGGCCCCCAATGAGCAGTTCTTC | - | TRBD1 | TRBJ2-1 | TRBV7-9
CASSFGLAGVHNEQFF | TGTGCCAGCAGCTTCGGACTAGCGGGAGTTCACAATGAGCAGTTCTTC | - | TRBD2 | TRBJ2-1 | TRBV7-2
CSASRGAGSYNEQFF | TGCAGTGCTAGTCGCGGAGCGGGCTCCTACAATGAGCAGTTCTTC | - | - | TRBJ2-1 | TRBV20-1
CASSPQGELTDTQYF | TGTGCCAGCAGCCCACAGGGGGAGCTCACAGATACGCAGTATTTT | - | TRBD1 | TRBJ2-3 | TRBV6-4
CASRGAGGQDNDEQFF | TGTGCCAGCAGGGGAGCGGGAGGACAAGATAACGATGAGCAGTTCTTC | - | TRBD2 | TRBJ2-1 | TRBV2
CASRDARTQYF | TGTGCCAGCAGAGATGCGAGAACGCAGTATTTT | - | - | TRBJ2-3 | TRBV6-5
CASNKAGQGVNGYTF | TGTGCCAGTAATAAAGCAGGACAGGGGGTGAATGGCTACACCTTC | - | TRBD1 | TRBJ1-2 | TRBV19
CASRPLREPNTEAFF | TGTGCCAGTAGACCTCTGCGGGAACCTAACACTGAAGCTTTCTTT | - | - | TRBJ1-1 | TRBV19
CASSRDTASYEQYF | TGTGCCAGCTCACGGGACACGGCCTCCTACGAGCAGTACTTC | - | - | TRBJ2-7 | TRBV18
CASTRPAGGQETQYF | TGTGCCAGCACCAGACCGGCAGGGGGCCAAGAGACCCAGTACTTC | - | TRBD1 | TRBJ2-5 | TRBV28
CASSRLAGTYEQYF | TGTGCCAGCAGCCGACTAGCGGGAACCTACGAGCAGTACTTC | - | TRBD2 | TRBJ2-7 | TRBV5-4
CATSDLKGRTGELFF | TGTGCCACCAGTGATTTAAAGGGGCGCACCGGGGAGCTGTTTTTT | - | - | TRBJ2-2 | TRBV24-1
CASSISSANTGELFF | TGTGCCAGCAGCATAAGTAGCGCGAACACCGGGGAGCTGTTTTTT | once | - | TRBJ2-2 | TRBV7-9
CASRPPPGQGTDTQYF | TGTGCCAGTAGGCCCCCTCCGGGACAGGGAACAGATACGCAGTATTTT | - | TRBD1 | TRBJ2-3 | TRBV19
CASSWGTGDYQETQYF | TGCGCCAGCAGCTGGGGGACAGGCGATTACCAAGAGACCCAGTACTTC | - | TRBD1 | TRBJ2-5 | TRBV5-1
CASSGLAGGPADTQYF | TGTGCCAGCAGCGGACTAGCGGGAGGGCCGGCAGATACGCAGTATTTT | - | TRBD2 | TRBJ2-3 | TRBV9
CASSFRRLNTGELFF | TGTGCCAGCAGCTTCCGGCGGCTGAACACCGGGGAGCTGTTTTTT | - | - | TRBJ2-2 | TRBV13
CSASPGLFTDTQYF | TGCAGTGCTAGTCCCGGACTTTTCACAGATACGCAGTATTTT | - | - | TRBJ2-3 | TRBV20-1
CSARGSGLAGREQFF | TGCAGCGCCAGGGGTAGCGGACTAGCGGGACGTGAGCAGTTCTTC | - | TRBD2 | TRBJ2-1 | TRBV29-1
CASSPPPGPQRTEAFF | TGTGCCAGCAGCCCGCCCCCTGGGCCTCAACGGACTGAAGCTTTCTTT | - | - | TRBJ1-1 | TRBV4-2
CATSEGGKREAPGTQYF | TGTGCCACCAGCGAGGGGGGTAAGCGGGAGGCCCCAGGGACCCAGTACTTC | - | TRBD2 | TRBJ2-5 | TRBV24-1